A single sample gave rise to the 2 T cell receptor beta chains below, sequenced in a study of OX40 agonist ivuxolimab in advanced cancers. Only in-frame clones appear in the TCRdb table, and some are missing; sequencing was by immunoSEQ multiplex PCR. The sample lists 70,000 to 95,000 clones; roughly 88% were seen once. The sequenced sample was CD4+ or CD8+ T cells sorted from blood, obtained in a trial of the OX40 agonist ivuxolimab. These receptors came from an adult with an advanced solid tumor such as melanoma, head and neck, liver or kidney cancer.

The CDR3 sequence is CASSSYRSSYNEQFF. In DNA, the CDR3 is TGTGCCAGCAGTTCTTACAGGAGCTCCTACAATGAGCAGTTCTTC. The chain is built from TRBV6-5 and TRBJ2-1; perhaps TRBD1 as D (5 bases). V lost 4 bases to trimming and J lost 0 bases, with 10 bases between them. This CDR3 contains 15 residues. Germline CDR1 is MNHEY and CDR2 is SVGAGI.

J is TRBJ1-1 and V is TRBV6-6, with TRBD1 identical over 7 bases. V lost 1 base and J lost 1; bases outside the gene matches: 3. The CDR3 spans 15 residues. The germline gives CDR1 MNHNY, CDR2 SVGAGI (reference sequence). Here the CDR3 reads CASSYLAGGNTEAFF. In DNA, the CDR3 is TGTGCCAGCAGTTACTTGGCAGGGGGGAACACTGAAGCTTTCTTT.